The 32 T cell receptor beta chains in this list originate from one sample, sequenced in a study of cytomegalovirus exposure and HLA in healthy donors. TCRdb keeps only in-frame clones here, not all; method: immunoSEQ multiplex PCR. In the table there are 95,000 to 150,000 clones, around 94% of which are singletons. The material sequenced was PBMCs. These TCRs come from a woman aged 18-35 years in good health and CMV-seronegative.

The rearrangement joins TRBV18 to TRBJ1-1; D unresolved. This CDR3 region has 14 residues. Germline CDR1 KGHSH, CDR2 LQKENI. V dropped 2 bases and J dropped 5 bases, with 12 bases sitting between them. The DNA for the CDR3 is TGTGCCAGCTCACCAGTGGAGGGTGGGACTGAAGCTTTCTTT. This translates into CASSPVEGGTEAFF.

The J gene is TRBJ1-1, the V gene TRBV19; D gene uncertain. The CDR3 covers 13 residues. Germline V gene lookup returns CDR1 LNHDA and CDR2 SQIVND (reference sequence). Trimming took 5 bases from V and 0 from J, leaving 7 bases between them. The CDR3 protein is CASSQALNTEAFF. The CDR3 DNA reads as TGTGCCAGTAGTCAGGCCTTGAACACTGAAGCTTTCTTT.

The CDR3 reads CASRTWDSKYNEQFF. In DNA, the CDR3 is TGTGCCAGTAGGACATGGGACAGCAAGTACAATGAGCAGTTCTTC. The chain couples TRBV19 to TRBJ2-1; 7 nucleotides agree with TRBD1. The CDR3 has 15 amino acids. After removal of 6 bases from V and 4 bases from J, the junction contained 9 bases not matched to a gene. Germline V gives CDR1 LNHDA, CDR2 SQIVND (reference sequence).

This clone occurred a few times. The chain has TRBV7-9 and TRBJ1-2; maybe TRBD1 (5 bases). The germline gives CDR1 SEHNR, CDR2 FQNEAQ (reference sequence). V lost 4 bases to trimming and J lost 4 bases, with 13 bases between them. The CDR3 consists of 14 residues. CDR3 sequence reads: CASSSVGGAYGYTF. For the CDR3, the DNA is TGTGCCAGCAGCTCCGTCGGAGGGGCCTATGGCTACACCTTC.

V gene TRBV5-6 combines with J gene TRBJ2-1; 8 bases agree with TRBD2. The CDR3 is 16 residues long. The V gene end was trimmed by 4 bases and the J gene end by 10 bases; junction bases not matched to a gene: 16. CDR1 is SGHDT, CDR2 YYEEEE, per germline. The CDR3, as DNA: TGTGCCAGCAGCACGCCGAGGTTGCGGGGGGCCCGAGAGCAGTTCTTC. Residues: CASSTPRLRGAREQFF.

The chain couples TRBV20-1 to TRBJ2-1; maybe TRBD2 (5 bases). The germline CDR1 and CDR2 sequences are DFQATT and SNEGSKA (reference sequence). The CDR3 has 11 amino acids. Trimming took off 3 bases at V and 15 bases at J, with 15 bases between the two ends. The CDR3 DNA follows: TGCAGTGCTAGGCTATGGCGGGTTGGGTTCTTC. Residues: CSARLWRVGFF.

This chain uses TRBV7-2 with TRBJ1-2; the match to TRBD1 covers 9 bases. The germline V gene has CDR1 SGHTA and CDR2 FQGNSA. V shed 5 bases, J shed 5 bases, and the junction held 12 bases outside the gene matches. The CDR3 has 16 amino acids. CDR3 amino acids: CASSGTGRDRLYGYTF. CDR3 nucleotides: TGTGCCAGCAGCGGGACAGGGAGAGACAGGCTGTATGGCTACACCTTC.

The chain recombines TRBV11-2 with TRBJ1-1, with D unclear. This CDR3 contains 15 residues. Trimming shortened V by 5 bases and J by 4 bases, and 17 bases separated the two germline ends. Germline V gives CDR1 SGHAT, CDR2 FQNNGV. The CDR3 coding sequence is TGTGCCAGCAGCCACATGCGGGTAAGAGGCACTGAAGCTTTCTTT. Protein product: CASSHMRVRGTEAFF.

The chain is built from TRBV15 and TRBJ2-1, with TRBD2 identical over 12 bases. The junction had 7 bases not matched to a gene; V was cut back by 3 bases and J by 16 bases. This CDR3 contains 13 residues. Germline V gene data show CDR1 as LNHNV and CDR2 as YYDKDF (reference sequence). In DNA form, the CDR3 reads TGTGCCACCAGCAGGGAGACTAGCGGGAGACAATTCTTC. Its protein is CATSRETSGRQFF.

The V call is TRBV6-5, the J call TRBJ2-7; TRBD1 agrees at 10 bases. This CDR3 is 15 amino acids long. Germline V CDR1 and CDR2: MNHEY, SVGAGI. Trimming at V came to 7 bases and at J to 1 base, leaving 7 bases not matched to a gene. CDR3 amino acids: CASTFSGQGSYEQYF. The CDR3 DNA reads TGTGCCAGCACCTTCTCGGGACAGGGGTCCTACGAGCAGTACTTC.

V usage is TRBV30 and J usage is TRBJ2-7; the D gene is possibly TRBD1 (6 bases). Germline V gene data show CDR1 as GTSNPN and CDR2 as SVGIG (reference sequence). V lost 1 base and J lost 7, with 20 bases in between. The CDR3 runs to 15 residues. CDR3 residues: CAWSGLGGRLLEQYF. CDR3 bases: TGTGCCTGGAGTGGGTTAGGGGGACGGCTTTTGGAGCAGTACTTC.

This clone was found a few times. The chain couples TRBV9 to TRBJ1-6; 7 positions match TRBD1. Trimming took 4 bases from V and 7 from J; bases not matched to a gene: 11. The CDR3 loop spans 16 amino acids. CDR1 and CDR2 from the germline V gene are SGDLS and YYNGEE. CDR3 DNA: TGTGCCAGCAGCTCACAAGGGGGCGCGGGGAATTCACCCCTCCACTTT. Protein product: CASSSQGGAGNSPLHF.

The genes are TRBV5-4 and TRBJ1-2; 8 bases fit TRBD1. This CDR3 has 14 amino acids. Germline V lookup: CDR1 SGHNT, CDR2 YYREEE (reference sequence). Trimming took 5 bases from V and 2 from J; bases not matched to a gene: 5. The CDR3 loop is CASSYGQGNYGYTF. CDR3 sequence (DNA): TGTGCCAGCAGTTACGGACAGGGAAACTATGGCTACACCTTC.

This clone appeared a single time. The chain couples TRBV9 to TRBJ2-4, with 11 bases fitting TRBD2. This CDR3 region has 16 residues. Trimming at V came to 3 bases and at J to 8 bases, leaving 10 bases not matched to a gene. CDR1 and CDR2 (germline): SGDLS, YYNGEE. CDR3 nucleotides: TGTGCCAGCAGCGGAGATCTTAGCGGGGGGGCAGACATTCAGTACTTC. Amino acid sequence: CASSGDLSGGADIQYF. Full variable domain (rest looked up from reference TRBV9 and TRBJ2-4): DSGVTQTPKHLITATGQRVTLRCSPRSGDLSVYWYQQSLDQGLQFLIQYYNGEERAKGNILERFSAQQFPDLHSELNLSSLELGDSALYFCASSGDLSGGADIQYFGAGTRLSVL.

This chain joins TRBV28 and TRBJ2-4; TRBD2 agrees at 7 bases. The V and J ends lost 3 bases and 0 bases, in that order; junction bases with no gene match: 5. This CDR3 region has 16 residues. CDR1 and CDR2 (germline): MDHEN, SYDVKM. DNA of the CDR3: TGTGCCAGCAGTTTGGGGGGGTTGGTAGCCAAAAACATTCAGTACTTC. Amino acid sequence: CASSLGGLVAKNIQYF.

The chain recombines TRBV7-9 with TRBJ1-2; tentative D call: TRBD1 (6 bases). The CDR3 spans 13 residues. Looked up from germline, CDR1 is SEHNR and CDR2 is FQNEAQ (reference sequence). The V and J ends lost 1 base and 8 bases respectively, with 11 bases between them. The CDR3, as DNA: TGTGCCAGCAGCTTAGTAGACAGGCTGGGCTACACCTTC. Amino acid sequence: CASSLVDRLGYTF.

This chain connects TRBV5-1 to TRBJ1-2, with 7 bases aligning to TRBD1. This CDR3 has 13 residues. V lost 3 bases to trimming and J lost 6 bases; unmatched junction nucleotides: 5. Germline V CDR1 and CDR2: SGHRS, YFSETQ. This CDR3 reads CASSSTGEDGYTF. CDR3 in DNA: TGCGCCAGCAGCTCCACAGGGGAGGATGGCTACACCTTC.

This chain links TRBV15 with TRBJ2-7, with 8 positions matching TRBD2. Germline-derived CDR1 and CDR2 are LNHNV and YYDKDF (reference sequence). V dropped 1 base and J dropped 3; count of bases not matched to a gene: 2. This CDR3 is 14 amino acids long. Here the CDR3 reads CATSRGAGVYEQYF. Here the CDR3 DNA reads TGTGCCACCAGCAGAGGAGCGGGAGTCTACGAGCAGTACTTC.

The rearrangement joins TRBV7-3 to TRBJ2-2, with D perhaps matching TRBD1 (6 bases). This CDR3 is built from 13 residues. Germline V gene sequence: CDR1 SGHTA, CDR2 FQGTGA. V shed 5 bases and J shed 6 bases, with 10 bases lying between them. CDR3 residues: CASSEQGPGELFF. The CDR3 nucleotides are TGTGCCAGCAGCGAACAGGGCCCCGGGGAGCTGTTTTTT.

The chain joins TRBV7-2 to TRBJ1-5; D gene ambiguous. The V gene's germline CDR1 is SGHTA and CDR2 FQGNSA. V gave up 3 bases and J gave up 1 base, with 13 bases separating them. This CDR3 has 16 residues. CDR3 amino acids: CASSLLGSGSNQPQHF. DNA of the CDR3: TGTGCCAGCAGCTTGTTAGGTTCAGGCAGCAATCAGCCCCAGCATTTT.

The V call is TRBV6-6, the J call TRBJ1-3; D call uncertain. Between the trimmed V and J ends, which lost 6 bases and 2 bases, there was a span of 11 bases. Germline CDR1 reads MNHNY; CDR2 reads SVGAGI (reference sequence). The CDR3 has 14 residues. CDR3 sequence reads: CASSRGGTGNTIYF. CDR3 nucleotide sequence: TGTGCCAGCAGCCGCGGCGGGACTGGAAACACCATATATTTT.

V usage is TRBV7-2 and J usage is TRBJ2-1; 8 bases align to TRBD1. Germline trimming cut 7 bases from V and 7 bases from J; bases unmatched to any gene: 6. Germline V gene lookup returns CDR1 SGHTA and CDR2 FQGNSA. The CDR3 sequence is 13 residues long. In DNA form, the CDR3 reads TGTGCCAGCACCAGAACAGGGGGGAATGAGCAGTTCTTC. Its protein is CASTRTGGNEQFF.

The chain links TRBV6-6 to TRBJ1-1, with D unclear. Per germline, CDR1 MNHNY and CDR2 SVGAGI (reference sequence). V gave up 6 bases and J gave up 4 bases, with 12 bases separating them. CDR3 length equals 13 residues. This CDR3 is CASSLPRGTEAFF. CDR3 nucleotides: TGTGCCAGCAGCCTGCCCCGGGGCACTGAAGCTTTCTTT.

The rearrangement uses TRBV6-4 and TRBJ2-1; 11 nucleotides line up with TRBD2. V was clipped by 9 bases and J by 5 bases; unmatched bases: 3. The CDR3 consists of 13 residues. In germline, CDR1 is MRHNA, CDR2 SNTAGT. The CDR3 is CASSTSGNNEQFF. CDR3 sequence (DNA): TGTGCCAGTTCGACTAGCGGGAACAATGAGCAGTTCTTC.

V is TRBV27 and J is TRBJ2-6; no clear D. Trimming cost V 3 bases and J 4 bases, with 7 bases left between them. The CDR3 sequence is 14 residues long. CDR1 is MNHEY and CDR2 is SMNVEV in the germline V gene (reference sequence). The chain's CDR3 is CASSLSVGANVLTF. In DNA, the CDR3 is TGTGCCAGCAGTTTGAGTGTAGGGGCCAACGTCCTGACTTTC.

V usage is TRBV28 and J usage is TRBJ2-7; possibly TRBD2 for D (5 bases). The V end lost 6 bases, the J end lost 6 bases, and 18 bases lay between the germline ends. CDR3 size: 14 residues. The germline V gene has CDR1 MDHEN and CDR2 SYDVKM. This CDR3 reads CASSLPPGSGEQYF. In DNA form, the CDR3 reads TGTGCCAGCAGCTTACCCCCGGGGTCGGGCGAGCAGTACTTC.

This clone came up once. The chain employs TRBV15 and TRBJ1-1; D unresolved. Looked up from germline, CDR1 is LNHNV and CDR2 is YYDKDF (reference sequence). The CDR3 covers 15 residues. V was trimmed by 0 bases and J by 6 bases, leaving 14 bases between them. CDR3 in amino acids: CATSRDMKSRAEAFF. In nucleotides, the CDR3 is TGTGCCACCAGCAGAGATATGAAAAGCCGCGCTGAAGCTTTCTTT.

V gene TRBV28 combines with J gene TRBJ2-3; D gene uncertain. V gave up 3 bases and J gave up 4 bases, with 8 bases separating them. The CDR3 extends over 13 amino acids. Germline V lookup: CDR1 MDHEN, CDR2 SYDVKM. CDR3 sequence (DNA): TGTGCCAGCAGTTTCACCCGGTCAGATACGCAGTATTTT. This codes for CASSFTRSDTQYF.

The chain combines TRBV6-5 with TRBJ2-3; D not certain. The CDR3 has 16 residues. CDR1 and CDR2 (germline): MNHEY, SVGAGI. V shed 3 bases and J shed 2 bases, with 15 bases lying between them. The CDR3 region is CASSYTTSINTDTQYF. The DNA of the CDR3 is TGTGCCAGCAGTTATACGACTTCTATTAACACAGATACGCAGTATTTT.

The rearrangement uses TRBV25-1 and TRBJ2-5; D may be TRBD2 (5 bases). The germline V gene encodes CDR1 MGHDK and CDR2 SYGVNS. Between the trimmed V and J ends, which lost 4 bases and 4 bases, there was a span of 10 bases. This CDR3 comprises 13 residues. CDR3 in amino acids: CASSAPGGETQYF. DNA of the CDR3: TGTGCCAGCAGTGCCCCCGGAGGAGAGACCCAGTACTTC. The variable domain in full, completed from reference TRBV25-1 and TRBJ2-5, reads EADIYQTPRYLVIGTGKKITLECSQTMGHDKMYWYQQDPGMELHLIHYSYGVNSTEKGDLSSESTVSRIRTEHFPLTLESARPSHTSQYLCASSAPGGETQYFGPGTRLLVL.

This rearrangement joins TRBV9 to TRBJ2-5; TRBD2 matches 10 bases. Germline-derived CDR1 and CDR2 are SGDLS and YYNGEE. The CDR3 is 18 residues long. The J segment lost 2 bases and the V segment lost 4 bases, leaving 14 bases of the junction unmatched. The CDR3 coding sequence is TGTGCCAGCAGCTATGACCCAAAGCGGGGGGGACCACAAGAGACCCAGTACTTC. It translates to CASSYDPKRGGPQETQYF.

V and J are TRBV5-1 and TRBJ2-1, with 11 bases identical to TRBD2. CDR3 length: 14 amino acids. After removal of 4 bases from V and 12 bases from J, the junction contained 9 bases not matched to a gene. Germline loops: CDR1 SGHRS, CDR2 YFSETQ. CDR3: CASSLGLADVGQFF. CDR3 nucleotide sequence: TGCGCCAGCAGCCTGGGACTAGCGGATGTCGGGCAGTTCTTC.